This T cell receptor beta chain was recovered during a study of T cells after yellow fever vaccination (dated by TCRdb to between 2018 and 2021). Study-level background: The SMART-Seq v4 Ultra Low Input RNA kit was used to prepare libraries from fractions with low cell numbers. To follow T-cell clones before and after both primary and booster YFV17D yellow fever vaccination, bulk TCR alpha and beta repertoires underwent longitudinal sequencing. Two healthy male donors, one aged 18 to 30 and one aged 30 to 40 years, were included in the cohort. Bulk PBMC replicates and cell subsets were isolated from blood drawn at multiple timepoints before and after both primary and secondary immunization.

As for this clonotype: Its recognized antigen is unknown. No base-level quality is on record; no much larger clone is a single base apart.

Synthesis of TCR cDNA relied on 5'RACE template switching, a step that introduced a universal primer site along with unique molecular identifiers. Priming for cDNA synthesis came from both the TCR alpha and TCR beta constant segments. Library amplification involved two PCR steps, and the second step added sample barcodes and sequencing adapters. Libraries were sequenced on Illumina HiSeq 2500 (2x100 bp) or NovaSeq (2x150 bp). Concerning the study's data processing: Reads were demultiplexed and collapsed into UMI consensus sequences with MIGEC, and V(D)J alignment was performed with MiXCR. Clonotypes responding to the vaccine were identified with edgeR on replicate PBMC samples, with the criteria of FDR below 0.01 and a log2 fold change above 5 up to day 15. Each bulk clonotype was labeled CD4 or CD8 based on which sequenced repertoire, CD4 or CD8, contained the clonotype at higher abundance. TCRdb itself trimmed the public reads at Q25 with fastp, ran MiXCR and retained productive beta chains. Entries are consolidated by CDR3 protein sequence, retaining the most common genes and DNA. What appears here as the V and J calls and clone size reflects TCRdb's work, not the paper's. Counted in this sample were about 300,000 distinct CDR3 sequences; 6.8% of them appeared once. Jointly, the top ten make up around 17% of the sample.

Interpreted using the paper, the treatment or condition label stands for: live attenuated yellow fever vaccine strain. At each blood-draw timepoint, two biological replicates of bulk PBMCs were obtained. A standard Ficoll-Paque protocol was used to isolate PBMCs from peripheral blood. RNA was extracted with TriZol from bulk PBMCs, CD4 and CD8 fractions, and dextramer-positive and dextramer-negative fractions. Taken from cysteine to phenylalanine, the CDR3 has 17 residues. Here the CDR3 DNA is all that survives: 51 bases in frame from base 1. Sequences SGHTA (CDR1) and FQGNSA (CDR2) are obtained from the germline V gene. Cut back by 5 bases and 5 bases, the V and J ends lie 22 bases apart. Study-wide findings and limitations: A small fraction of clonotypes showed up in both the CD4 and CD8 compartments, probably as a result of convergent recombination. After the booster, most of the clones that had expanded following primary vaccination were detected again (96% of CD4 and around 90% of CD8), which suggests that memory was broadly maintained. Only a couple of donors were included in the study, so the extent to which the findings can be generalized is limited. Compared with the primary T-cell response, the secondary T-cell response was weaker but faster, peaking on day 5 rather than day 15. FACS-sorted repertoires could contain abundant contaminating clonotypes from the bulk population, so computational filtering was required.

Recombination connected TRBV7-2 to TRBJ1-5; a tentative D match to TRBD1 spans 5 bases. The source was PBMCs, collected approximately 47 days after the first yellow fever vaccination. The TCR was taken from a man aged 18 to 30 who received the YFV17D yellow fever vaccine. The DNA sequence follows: TGTGCCAGCAGCCCTATCCTGACAGCCGGGCATGATCAGCCCCAGCATTTT. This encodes CASSPILTAGHDQPQHF.